The 3 T cell receptor beta chains reported below all come from one sample, sequenced in a study of CD8+ T cells in alopecia areata. Once RNA had been extracted, it was reverse transcribed into cDNA to act as the sequencing template. Some clones are missing from TCRdb's copy, which holds only in-frame ones; the method was immunoSEQ multiplex PCR. Of 80,000 or so clones in the sample, around 67% are singletons; the top ten hold about 25%. Regarding treatment: oral pan-JAK inhibitor, 5-10 mg twice daily. This specimen consisted of CD8+ T cells sorted from blood, obtained at week 24, from a patient treated with tofacitinib. The receptors derive from a human donor with alopecia areata.

This rearrangement joins TRBV27 to TRBJ1-5, with D unresolved. The CDR3 extends over 18 amino acids. The germline V gene has CDR1 MNHEY and CDR2 SMNVEV (reference sequence). V lost 5 bases, J lost 0 bases, and 20 bases lay in between. The CDR3 reads CASSPYRTGKYSNQPQHF. Here the CDR3 DNA reads TGTGCCAGCAGTCCCTATAGGACGGGGAAATATAGCAATCAGCCCCAGCATTTT.

V and J are TRBV27 and TRBJ2-3; D is perhaps TRBD1 (6 bases). The CDR3 runs to 15 residues. V was shortened by 10 bases and J by 3 bases, with 20 bases between the two germline ends. Germline V gives CDR1 MNHEY, CDR2 SMNVEV (reference sequence). In DNA form, the CDR3 reads TGTGCCACCTACCAATATGGACAGAGAACAGATACGCAGTATTTT. Residues: CATYQYGQRTDTQYF.

CDR3 region: CASSSGDAPHEQYF. The CDR3 nucleotides read TGTGCCAGCAGCTCTGGGGACGCCCCCCACGAGCAGTACTTC. The chain links TRBV9 to TRBJ2-7, with D perhaps being TRBD1 or TRBD2 (5 bases each). The germline CDR1 and CDR2 sequences are SGDLS and YYNGEE. The V end was cut by 4 bases, the J end by 5 bases, with 16 bases between. The CDR3 covers 14 residues.